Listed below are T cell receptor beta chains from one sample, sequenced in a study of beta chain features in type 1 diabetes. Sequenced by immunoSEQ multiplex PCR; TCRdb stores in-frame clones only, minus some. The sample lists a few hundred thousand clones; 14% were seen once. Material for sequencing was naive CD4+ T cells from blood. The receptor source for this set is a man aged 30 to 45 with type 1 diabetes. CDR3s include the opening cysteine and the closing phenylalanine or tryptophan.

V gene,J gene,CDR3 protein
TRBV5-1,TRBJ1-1,CASSFMGQNTEAFF
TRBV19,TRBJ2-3,CASRGWGVGDTQYF
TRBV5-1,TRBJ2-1,CASSPSRDSNYNEQFF
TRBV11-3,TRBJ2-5,CASSRRTSGQETQYF
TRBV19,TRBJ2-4,CASSISRLQGHIQYF
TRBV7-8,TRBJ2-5,CASSVDRGRETQYF
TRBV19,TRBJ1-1,CASSIDRQGLSEGTEAFF
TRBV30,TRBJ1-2,CAWSGGPGYGYTF
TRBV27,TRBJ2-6,CASSLLRQPDSGANVLTF
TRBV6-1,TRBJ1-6,CASSVQGYSPLHF
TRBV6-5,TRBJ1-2,CASSYSNTGGHYGYTF
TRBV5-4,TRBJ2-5,CASSPPGIETQYF